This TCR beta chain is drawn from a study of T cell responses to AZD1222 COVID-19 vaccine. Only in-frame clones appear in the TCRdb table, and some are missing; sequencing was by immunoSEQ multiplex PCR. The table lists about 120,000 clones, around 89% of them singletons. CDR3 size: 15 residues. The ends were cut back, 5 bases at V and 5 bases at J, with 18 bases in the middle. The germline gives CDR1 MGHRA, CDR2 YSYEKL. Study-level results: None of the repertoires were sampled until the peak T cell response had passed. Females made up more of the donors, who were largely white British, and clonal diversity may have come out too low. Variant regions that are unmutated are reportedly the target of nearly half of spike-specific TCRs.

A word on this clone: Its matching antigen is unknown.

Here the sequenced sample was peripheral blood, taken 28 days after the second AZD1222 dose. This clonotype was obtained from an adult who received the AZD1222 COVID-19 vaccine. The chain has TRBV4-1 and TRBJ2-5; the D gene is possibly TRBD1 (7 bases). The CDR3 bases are TGCGCCAGCAGCTTAAGAGCAGGGGGGTGGGAGACCCAGTACTTC. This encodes CASSLRAGGWETQYF.